The rows below give T cell receptor beta chains drawn from one sample of a study of T cell changes during pregnancy in multiple sclerosis. The method was immunoSEQ multiplex PCR; TCRdb's version includes in-frame clones alone and lacks a portion of them. The repertoire consists of about 31,000 clones, with roughly 86% occurring once and the leading ten covering around 9.8%. The specimen was CD8+ T cells from peripheral blood mononuclear cells, collected in the first trimester of pregnancy. These receptor sequences come from a female donor with multiple sclerosis, enrolled in a pregnancy study. Each CDR3 is given with its conserved first and last residue. Fields, in order: V gene, clone size, J gene, D gene, CDR3 length, CDR3 DNA, CDR3 protein. A D gene is named only where the DNA matches it firmly. Clone size is given for some rows only: seen once, a few or many times, or a class if the clone is expanded.

TRBV7-9	-	TRBJ1-1	-	11	TGTGCCAGCAGCTTTTCGACTGAAGCTTTCTTT	CASSFSTEAFF
TRBV2	-	TRBJ1-1	TRBD1	14	TGTGCCAGCAGGGTACAGGGGCCAACGCCTGAAGCTTTCTTT	CASRVQGPTPEAFF
TRBV7-9	-	TRBJ1-5	TRBD1	16	TGTGCCAGCAGCTTCTCGGACAGGGGGAACAATCAGCCCCAGCATTTT	CASSFSDRGNNQPQHF
TRBV4-2	-	TRBJ2-3	-	13	TGTGCCAGCAGCCAAGATGGGGGGGATACGCAGTATTTT	CASSQDGGDTQYF
TRBV19	-	TRBJ2-5	-	15	TGTGCCAGTAGTATAGAGGAAACAGGGATGGAGACCCAGTACTTC	CASSIEETGMETQYF
TRBV19	-	TRBJ1-5	-	13	TGTGCCAGTAATAACAGGGTTGGACAGCCCCAGCATTTT	CASNNRVGQPQHF
TRBV7-9	-	TRBJ2-4	-	15	TGTGCCAGCAGCTTAGCCTTGTGGGAGGAGGACATTCAGTACTTC	CASSLALWEEDIQYF
TRBV6-1	once	TRBJ2-5	-	13	TGTGCCAGCAGTGAAGTAGACTATTGGACCCAGTACTTC	CASSEVDYWTQYF
TRBV6-5	-	TRBJ2-1	TRBD1	14	TGTGCCGGAAAAGGACAGGGGTCATCAAATGAGCAGTTCTTC	CAGKGQGSSNEQFF
TRBV27	-	TRBJ2-7	TRBD1	13	TGTGCCAGCAGATCGGGACAGTCCTACGAGCAGTACTTC	CASRSGQSYEQYF
TRBV5-6	-	TRBJ2-7	TRBD2	15	TGTGCCAGCAGCACTACTAGCGGGAGATTCCACGAGCAGTACTTC	CASSTTSGRFHEQYF
TRBV11-2	few	TRBJ1-2	-	15	TGTGCCAGCAGTATTACACCAGAAGCTAACTATGGCTACACCTTC	CASSITPEANYGYTF